This TCR beta chain was sequenced for a study of glioma-infiltrating T cells after dendritic cell vaccination. The data were produced by immunoSEQ multiplex PCR, yet TCRdb's version contains in-frame clones alone and is incomplete. Of over 90,000 clones listed, more than 70% are singletons. The CDR3 has 14 residues. Trimming stripped 0 bases from V and 5 bases from J, with 12 bases between. CDR1 and CDR2 (germline): SGDLS, YYNGEE. The starting material was blood, obtained before dendritic cell vaccination. The clonotype was recovered from a human donor with glioblastoma. The rearrangement links TRBV9 to TRBJ2-7; a possible D gene is TRBD1 (5 bases). CDR3 nucleotides: TGTGCCAGCAGCGTAGGGTCAGGGAAGGACGAGCAGTACTTC. Residues: CASSVGSGKDEQYF.